Listed here are 17 T cell receptor beta chains from one sample, sequenced in a study of T cells in Graves' hyperthyroidism and ophthalmopathy. Amplification targeted TCR beta CDR3 regions from RNA transcripts. Initially, a first-round RT-PCR of the TCR CDR3 employed the HTBI primer set. TCRdb re-derived calls from the multiplex PCR reads in MiXCR, one entry per CDR3 protein. The table shows some 560,000 distinct CDR3 sequences, with 14% occurring only once. Sequencing was performed on blood. The source is a woman aged 40 to 50 with Graves' hyperthyroidism.

The chain links TRBV2 to TRBJ2-7, with 9 bases lining up with TRBD2. Germline trimming cut 6 bases from V and 5 bases from J; bases unmatched to any gene: 8. Germline V lookup: CDR1 SNHLY, CDR2 FYNNEI. The CDR3 runs 14 residues. CDR3 sequence reads: CASRERGAVDEQYF. The CDR3 nucleotides read TGTGCCAGCAGAGAGCGGGGGGCCGTGGACGAGCAGTACTTC. Looking up the rest from reference TRBV2 and TRBJ2-7 gives the full variable domain: EPEVTQTPSHQVTQMGQEVILRCVPISNHLYFYWYRQILGQKVEFLVSFYNNEISEKSEIFDDQFSVERPDGSNFTLKIRSTKLEDSAMYFCASRERGAVDEQYFGPGTRLTVT.

The chain uses TRBV29-1 and TRBJ1-1; D is undetermined. CDR1 and CDR2 (germline): SQVTM, ANQGSEA. The CDR3 has 13 residues. V was pared by 7 bases and J by 7 bases, with 19 bases between. The CDR3 protein is CSADLGSNREAFF. Written as DNA, the CDR3 is TGCAGCGCCGATCTCGGGTCGAATCGTGAAGCTTTCTTT.

This clonotype was detected ten times or more. The genes are TRBV29-1 and TRBJ2-1; D perhaps matches TRBD2 (5 bases). The germline CDR1 and CDR2 sequences are SQVTM and ANQGSEA. This CDR3 has 13 amino acids. Deletions cut 3 bases from V and 9 bases from J, with 15 bases between. CDR3 protein: CSVDLGLGGEQFF. The CDR3 DNA sequence: TGCAGCGTTGACCTTGGACTGGGCGGTGAGCAGTTCTTC.

This sequence joins TRBV4-1 and TRBJ2-7, with D hard to call. CDR3 length equals 13 residues. Trimming shortened V by 4 bases and J by 3 bases, and 10 bases separated the two germline ends. Germline V gene lookup returns CDR1 MGHRA and CDR2 YSYEKL. Here the CDR3 reads CASSPYVGYEQYF. CDR3 DNA: TGCGCCAGCAGCCCCTATGTTGGCTACGAGCAGTACTTC.

This clonotype has just a few counts. This chain joins TRBV19 and TRBJ2-3, with 9 bases lining up with TRBD2. This CDR3 is 16 amino acids long. Trimming at V came to 5 bases and at J to 4 bases, leaving 10 bases not matched to a gene. Germline V gene sequence: CDR1 LNHDA, CDR2 SQIVND (reference sequence). CDR3 loop: CASSSRAGGRADTQYF. The CDR3 DNA sequence: TGTGCCAGTAGTTCCAGAGCGGGAGGAAGAGCAGATACGCAGTATTTT.

This clonotype showed up many times. This chain connects TRBV27 to TRBJ2-3; 12 positions match TRBD2. Germline values: CDR1 MNHEY, CDR2 SMNVEV (reference sequence). The V gene end was trimmed by 3 bases and the J gene end by 3 bases; junction bases not matched to a gene: 10. The CDR3 has 18 amino acids. The CDR3 protein is CASSFLFLAGGDTDTQYF. The CDR3 DNA follows: TGTGCCAGCAGTTTTCTCTTCCTAGCGGGAGGGGATACAGATACGCAGTATTTT.

Many counts were recorded for this clonotype. The rearrangement joins TRBV7-2 to TRBJ2-7; D is possibly TRBD2 (7 bases). CDR3 size: 15 residues. V gave up 5 bases and J gave up 2 bases, with 16 bases separating them. Per the germline V gene, CDR1 is SGHTA and CDR2 is FQGNSA. CDR3 residues: CASSLGGRSTYEQYF. The DNA for the CDR3 is TGTGCCAGCAGCCTGGGGGGGCGGTCGACCTACGAGCAGTACTTC.

This clonotype was counted many times. CDR3 sequence (DNA): TGCAGTGCTTCCCAGACCCCTCCCTACGAGCAGTACTTC. This codes for CSASQTPPYEQYF. The rearrangement links TRBV20-1 to TRBJ2-7; D is ambiguous. This CDR3 contains 13 residues. Trimming took off 5 bases at V and 2 bases at J, with 13 bases between the two ends. CDR1 is DFQATT and CDR2 is SNEGSKA in the germline V gene (reference sequence).

This clonotype was found a few times. V gene TRBV11-2 combines with J gene TRBJ2-7; weak D call: TRBD1 (6 bases). CDR3 size: 15 residues. Germline CDR1 is SGHAT and CDR2 is FQNNGV. Between the trimmed V and J ends, which lost 5 bases and 3 bases, there was a span of 17 bases. The CDR3: CASSLGAGAFYEQYF. The CDR3 region has the DNA TGTGCCAGCAGCCTTGGGGCAGGGGCTTTCTACGAGCAGTACTTC.

The table lists this clonotype with a few counts. The genes are TRBV18 and TRBJ1-1, with D perhaps matching TRBD1 (5 bases). Germline assignment: CDR1 KGHSH and CDR2 LQKENI. CDR3 length: 17 amino acids. V lost 2 bases and J lost 0, with 16 bases in between. In DNA form, the CDR3 reads TGTGCCAGCTCACCAGTTTTCGGGGCAGGCCTGAACACTGAAGCTTTCTTT. Protein product: CASSPVFGAGLNTEAFF.

This clonotype showed up many times. This chain uses TRBV28 with TRBJ2-2; TRBD1 is a possible D gene (7 bases). V lost 6 bases and J 2 bases, leaving 25 bases between the germline ends. The length of the CDR3 is 19 residues. Germline V gene lookup returns CDR1 MDHEN and CDR2 SYDVKM. CDR3 sequence (DNA): TGTGCCAGCAGGGGACAGTTTACTACAAGTAGCGGTAACACCGGGGAGCTGTTTTTT. Translating gives CASRGQFTTSSGNTGELFF. Supplemented by reference TRBV28 and TRBJ2-2, the full variable domain reads DVKVTQSSRYLVKRTGEKVFLECVQDMDHENMFWYRQDPGLGLRLIYFSYDVKMKEKGDIPEGYSVSREKKERFSLILESASTNQTSMYLCASRGQFTTSSGNTGELFFGEGSRLTVL.

This rearrangement joins TRBV14 to TRBJ1-2; D uncertain. Trimming stripped 2 bases from V and 4 bases from J, with 11 bases between. This CDR3 spans 14 amino acids. CDR1 is SGHDN and CDR2 is FVKESK in the germline V gene. The CDR3, as DNA: TGTGCCAGCAGCCAAAGGCAGAATAGCTATGGCTACACCTTC. Encoded protein: CASSQRQNSYGYTF. The full variable domain, rest sourced from reference TRBV14 and TRBJ1-2, is EAGVTQFPSHSVIEKGQTVTLRCDPISGHDNLYWYRRVMGKEIKFLLHFVKESKQDESGMPNNRFLAERTGGTYSTLKVQPAELEDSGVYFCASSQRQNSYGYTFGSGTRLTVV.

This clonotype was recorded a few times. The chain carries TRBV6-2 or TRBV6-3 and TRBJ1-2, with D perhaps matching TRBD1 (6 bases). Per germline, CDR1 MNHEY and CDR2 SVGEGT. With 2 bases removed from V and 0 bases from J, the gap between germline ends came to 10 bases. The CDR3 is 15 amino acids. CDR3: CASSYHQGSNYGYTF. The CDR3 DNA sequence: TGTGCCAGCAGTTACCATCAGGGGTCTAACTATGGCTACACCTTC.

This clonotype was seen ten or more times. This sequence joins TRBV30 and TRBJ1-2; D gene unclear. The V and J ends lost 6 bases and 0 bases respectively, with 11 bases between them. This CDR3 has 13 residues. Germline-derived CDR1 and CDR2 are GTSNPN and SVGIG (reference sequence). In DNA, the CDR3 is TGTGCCTGCGACTTTGGGACTAACTATGGCTACACCTTC. Protein product: CACDFGTNYGYTF.

As concerns this clonotype: This clone may be a read error of a much larger clone one base away. The chain carries TRBV3-1 and TRBJ2-3; D uncertain. The ends were cut back, 1 base at V and 8 bases at J, with 13 bases in the middle. Germline-derived CDR1 and CDR2 are LGHDT and YNNKEL (reference sequence). This CDR3 has 14 amino acids. CDR3 loop: CASSQGGETGTQYF. As DNA, the CDR3 is TGTGCCAGCAGCCAAGGAGGTGAAACGGGTACGCAGTATTTT.

This clonotype came up many times. The chain joins TRBV20-1 to TRBJ2-1, with 12 bases identical to TRBD2. Losses at the gene ends were 3 bases for V and 6 bases for J; bases not matched to a gene: 9. The length of the CDR3 is 16 residues. CDR1 DFQATT and CDR2 SNEGSKA come from the germline V gene (reference sequence). The CDR3 sequence: CSASENLAGGPNEQFF. DNA for the CDR3: TGCAGTGCTAGCGAAAATCTAGCGGGAGGGCCCAATGAGCAGTTCTTC.

The table lists this clonotype with many counts. The V gene is TRBV7-2, the J gene TRBJ2-2, with TRBD1 matching 10 bases. Germline loops: CDR1 SGHTA, CDR2 FQGNSA. V shed 5 bases and J 4 bases; nucleotides not matched to a gene: 7. This CDR3 contains 16 residues. CDR3 residues: CASSPRDRGGTGELFF. The CDR3, as DNA: TGTGCCAGCAGCCCAAGGGACAGGGGCGGCACCGGGGAGCTGTTTTTT.